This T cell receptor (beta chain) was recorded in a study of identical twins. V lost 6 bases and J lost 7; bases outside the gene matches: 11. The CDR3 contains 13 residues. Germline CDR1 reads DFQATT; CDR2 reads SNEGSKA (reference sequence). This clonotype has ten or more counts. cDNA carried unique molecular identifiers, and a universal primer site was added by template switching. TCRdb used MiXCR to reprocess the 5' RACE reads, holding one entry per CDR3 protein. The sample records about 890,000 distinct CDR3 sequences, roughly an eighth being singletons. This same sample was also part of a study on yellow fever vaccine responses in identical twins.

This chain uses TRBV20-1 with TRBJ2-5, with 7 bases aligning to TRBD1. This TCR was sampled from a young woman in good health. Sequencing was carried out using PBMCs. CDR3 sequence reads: CSATADRDLTQYF. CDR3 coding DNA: TGCAGTGCCACAGCCGACAGGGATTTGACCCAGTACTTC.